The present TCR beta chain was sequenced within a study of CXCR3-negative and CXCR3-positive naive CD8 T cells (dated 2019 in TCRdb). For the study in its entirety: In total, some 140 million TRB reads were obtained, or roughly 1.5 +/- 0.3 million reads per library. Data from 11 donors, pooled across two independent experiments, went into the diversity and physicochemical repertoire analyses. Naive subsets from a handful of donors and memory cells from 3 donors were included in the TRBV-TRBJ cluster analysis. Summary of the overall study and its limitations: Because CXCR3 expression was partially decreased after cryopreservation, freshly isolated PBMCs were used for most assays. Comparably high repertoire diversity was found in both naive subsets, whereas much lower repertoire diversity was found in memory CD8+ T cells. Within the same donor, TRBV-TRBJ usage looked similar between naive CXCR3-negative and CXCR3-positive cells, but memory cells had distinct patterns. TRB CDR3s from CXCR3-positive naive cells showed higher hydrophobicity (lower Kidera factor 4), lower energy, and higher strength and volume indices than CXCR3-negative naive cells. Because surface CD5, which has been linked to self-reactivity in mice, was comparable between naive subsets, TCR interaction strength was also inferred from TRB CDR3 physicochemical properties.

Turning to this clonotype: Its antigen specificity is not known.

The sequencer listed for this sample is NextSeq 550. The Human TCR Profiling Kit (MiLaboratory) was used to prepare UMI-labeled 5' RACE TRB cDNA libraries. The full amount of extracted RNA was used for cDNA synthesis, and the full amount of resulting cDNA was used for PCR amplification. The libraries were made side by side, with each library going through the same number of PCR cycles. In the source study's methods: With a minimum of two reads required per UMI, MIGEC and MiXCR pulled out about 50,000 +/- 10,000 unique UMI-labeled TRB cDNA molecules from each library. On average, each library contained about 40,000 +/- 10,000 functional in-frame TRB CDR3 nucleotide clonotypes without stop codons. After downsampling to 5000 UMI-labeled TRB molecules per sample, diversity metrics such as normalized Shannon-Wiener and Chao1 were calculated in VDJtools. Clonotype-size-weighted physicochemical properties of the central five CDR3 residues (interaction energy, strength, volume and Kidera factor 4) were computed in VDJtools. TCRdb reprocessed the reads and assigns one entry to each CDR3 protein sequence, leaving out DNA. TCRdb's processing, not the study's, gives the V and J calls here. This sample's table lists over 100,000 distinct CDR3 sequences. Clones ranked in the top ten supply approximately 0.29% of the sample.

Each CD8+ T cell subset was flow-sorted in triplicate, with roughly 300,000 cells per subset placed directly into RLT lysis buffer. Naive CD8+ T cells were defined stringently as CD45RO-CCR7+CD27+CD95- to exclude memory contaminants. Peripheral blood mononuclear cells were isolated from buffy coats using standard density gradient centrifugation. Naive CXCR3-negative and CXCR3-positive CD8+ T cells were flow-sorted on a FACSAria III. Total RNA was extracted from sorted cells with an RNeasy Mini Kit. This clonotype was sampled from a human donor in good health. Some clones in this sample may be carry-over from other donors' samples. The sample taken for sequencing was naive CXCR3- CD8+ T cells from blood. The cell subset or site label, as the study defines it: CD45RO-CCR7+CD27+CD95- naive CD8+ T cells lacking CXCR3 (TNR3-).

This receptor has the CDR3 CASSIPGQFSYEQYF. The receptor chain draws on TRBV6-2 or TRBV6-3 and TRBJ2-7; the D call from TCRdb, TRBD1, cannot be confirmed without DNA. Inclusive of the bounding cysteine and phenylalanine, the CDR3 is 15 residues long. No DNA accompanies this entry. The germline V gene provides CDR1 MNHEY and CDR2 SVGEGT.